The sample holds a few counts of the clone carrying this T cell receptor (beta chain). Its antigen is undetermined. The length of the CDR3 is 13 residues. Deletions cut 3 bases from V and 6 bases from J, with 9 bases between. Germline loops: CDR1 KGHSH, CDR2 LQKENI. TCR alpha and TCR beta cDNA libraries carrying sample barcodes and UMIs came from 5'RACE with constant-segment primers. Via MiXCR, TCRdb re-called the 5' RACE reads, giving one row per CDR3 protein. The data show approximately 580,000 distinct CDR3 sequences, roughly 20% seen once. This sample was included in a study of T-cell memory formation after mild COVID-19. The wider study: Each donor largely had its own TCR clusters.

Findings and limits, study-wide: For contracting clones, CD4+ ones sat mainly in CM and EM, CD8+ in EMRA. Pre-infection memory showed some responding clones, and this suggested that cross-reactive memory joined.

The clonotype originates from an adult woman who had mild COVID-19 (a few samples of this study predate the infection). Cell type and time point are not known. The sample was PBMCs or a T cell subset sorted from them (not recorded which). V is TRBV18 and J is TRBJ2-1, with D hard to call. DNA for the CDR3: TGTGCCAGCTCACCGTACACCCCCAATGAGCAGTTCTTC. This encodes CASSPYTPNEQFF.